This T cell receptor (beta chain) came from a study of monozygotic twins with cystic fibrosis. Regarding the study as a whole: V usage most resembled the co-twin in 13 of 16 pairs.

Of note for this clone: Its antigen is not known.

V lost 6 bases and J lost 3, with 15 bases in between. The germline CDR1 and CDR2 sequences are MNHNS and SASEGT. This CDR3 is 14 amino acids long. The assay was immunoSEQ multiplex PCR, and TCRdb's table has in-frame clones only and misses some. The sample has approximately 14,000 clones, around 98% seen once; the top ten hold around 0.41%. The chain recombines TRBV6-1 with TRBJ2-7, with D possibly matching TRBD1 (6 bases). The source is a girl under 10 years old with cystic fibrosis. Input material: blood. The CDR3 DNA sequence: TGTGCCAGCAGGACCGGGACACCTATCTACGAGCAGTACTTC. It translates to CASRTGTPIYEQYF.